This T cell receptor beta chain was sequenced for a study of CD8 T cells in ankylosing spondylitis. This clonotype was observed many times. Antigen: not known. TCRdb re-called the 5' RACE reads through MiXCR, storing one row per CDR3 protein. This table holds 150,000 to 200,000 distinct CDR3 sequences, around 18% found once. This CDR3 comprises 14 residues. The V gene end was trimmed by 6 bases and the J gene end by 4 bases; junction bases not matched to a gene: 8. CDR1 and CDR2 from the germline V gene are MNHNY and SVGAGI (reference sequence). Study-level points and caveats: Earlier studies detected some motif variants in reactive arthritis synovial fluid and blood. Apparently characteristic of ankylosing spondylitis blood was a TCR beta motif (about 8 highly homologous variants).

The origin of this receptor is a male donor with ankylosing spondylitis or in good health (not recorded which). This sequence joins TRBV6-6 and TRBJ2-5, with TRBD1 matching over 7 bases. Sequencing was performed on blood, either unsorted or a sorted T cell fraction (not recorded which). CDR3 bases: TGTGCCAGCAGCCCCGGGACAGATGGAGAGACCCAGTACTTC. This gives the protein CASSPGTDGETQYF.